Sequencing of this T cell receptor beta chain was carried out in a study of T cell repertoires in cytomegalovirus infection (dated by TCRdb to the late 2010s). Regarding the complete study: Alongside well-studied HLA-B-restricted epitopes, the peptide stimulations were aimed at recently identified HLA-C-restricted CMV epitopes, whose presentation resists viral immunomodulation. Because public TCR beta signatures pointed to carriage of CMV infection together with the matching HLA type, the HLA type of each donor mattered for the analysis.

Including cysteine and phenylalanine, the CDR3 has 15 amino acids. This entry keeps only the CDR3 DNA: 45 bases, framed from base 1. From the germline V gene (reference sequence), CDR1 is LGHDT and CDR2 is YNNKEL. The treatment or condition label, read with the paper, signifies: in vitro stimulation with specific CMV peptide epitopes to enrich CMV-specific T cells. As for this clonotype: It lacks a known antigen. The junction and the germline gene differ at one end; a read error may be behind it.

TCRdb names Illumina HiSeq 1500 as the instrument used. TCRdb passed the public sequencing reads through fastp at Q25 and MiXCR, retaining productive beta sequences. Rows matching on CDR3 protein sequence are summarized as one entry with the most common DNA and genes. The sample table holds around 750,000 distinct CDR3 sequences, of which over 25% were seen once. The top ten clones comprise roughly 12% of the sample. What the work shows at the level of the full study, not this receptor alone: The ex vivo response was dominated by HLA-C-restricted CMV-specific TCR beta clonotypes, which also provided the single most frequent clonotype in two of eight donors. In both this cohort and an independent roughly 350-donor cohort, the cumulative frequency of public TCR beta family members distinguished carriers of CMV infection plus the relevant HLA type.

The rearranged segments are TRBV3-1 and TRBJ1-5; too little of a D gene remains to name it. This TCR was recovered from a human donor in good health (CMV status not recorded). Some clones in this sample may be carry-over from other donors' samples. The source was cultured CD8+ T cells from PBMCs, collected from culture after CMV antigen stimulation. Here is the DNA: TGTGCCAGCAGCCAAGTTGTAGGGTCGTATCAGCCCCAACATTTT. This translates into CASSQVVGSYQPQHF.